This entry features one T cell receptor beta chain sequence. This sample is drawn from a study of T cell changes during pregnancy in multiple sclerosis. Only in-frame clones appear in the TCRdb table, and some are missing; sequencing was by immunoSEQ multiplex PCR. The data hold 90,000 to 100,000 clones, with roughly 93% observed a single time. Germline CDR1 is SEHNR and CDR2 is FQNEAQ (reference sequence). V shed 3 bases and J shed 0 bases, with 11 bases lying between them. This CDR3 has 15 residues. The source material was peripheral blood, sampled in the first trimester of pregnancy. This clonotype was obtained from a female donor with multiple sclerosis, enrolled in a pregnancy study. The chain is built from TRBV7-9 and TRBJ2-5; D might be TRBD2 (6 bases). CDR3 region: CASSFGGTNQETQYF. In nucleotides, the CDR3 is TGTGCCAGCAGCTTCGGGGGAACCAACCAAGAGACCCAGTACTTC.